The following is a T cell receptor (beta chain) sequence with its context. These data are taken from a study of blood T cell repertoires in COVID-19. Sequencing used immunoSEQ multiplex PCR; TCRdb keeps in-frame clones, though not all of them. The data contain roughly 150,000 clones, over 80% of them singletons. With 2 bases removed from V and 4 bases from J, the gap between germline ends came to 15 bases. CDR1 and CDR2 from the germline V gene are KGHSH and LQKENI. This CDR3 contains 15 residues. This TCR was recovered from a man in his 70s who had been exposed to COVID-19. The material sequenced was PBMCs or T cells enriched from blood (not recorded which). The V call is TRBV18, the J call TRBJ2-7; tentative D call: TRBD1 (5 bases). This CDR3 is CASSPAQGKSYEQYF. As DNA, the CDR3 is TGTGCCAGCTCACCAGCGCAGGGAAAGTCGTACGAGCAGTACTTC.